This is a list of T cell receptor beta chains from one sample in a study of cytomegalovirus exposure and HLA in healthy donors. Repertoires were generated with immunoSEQ multiplex PCR, while TCRdb's copy carries only in-frame clones and drops some. The sample records fewer than 100,000 clones, approximately 80% being singletons. What was sequenced was PBMCs. The receptor set was obtained from a woman in her forties in good health and CMV-seropositive. Each CDR3 is given with its conserved first and last residue. The D gene is left open where the match is weak. Not all rows give a size; the values are once, few, many and, for expanded clones, a class.

d_gene: NA; abundance: few; j_gene: TRBJ2-7; v_gene: TRBV4-2; CDR3aa: CASSYPGAGNYEQYF; CDR3nt: TGTGCCAGCAGCTACCCGGGAGCCGGGAACTACGAGCAGTACTTC
d_gene: TRBD2; abundance: NA; j_gene: TRBJ2-2; v_gene: TRBV11-2; CDR3aa: CASSLQGLAGVVGELFF; CDR3nt: TGTGCCAGCAGCTTACAAGGACTAGCGGGAGTGGTCGGGGAGCTGTTTTTT
d_gene: NA; abundance: NA; j_gene: TRBJ1-1; v_gene: TRBV11-2; CDR3aa: CASSLVFAGTAFF; CDR3nt: TGTGCCAGCAGCTTAGTGTTTGCAGGTACAGCTTTCTTT
d_gene: TRBD2; abundance: NA; j_gene: TRBJ2-1; v_gene: TRBV27; CDR3aa: CASSPTSGTYNEQFF; CDR3nt: TGTGCCAGCAGTCCCACTAGCGGGACCTACAATGAGCAGTTCTTC
d_gene: NA; abundance: NA; j_gene: TRBJ2-2; v_gene: TRBV5-1; CDR3aa: CASSLGGSNTGELFF; CDR3nt: TGCGCCAGCAGCTTGGGAGGGTCGAACACCGGGGAGCTGTTTTTT
d_gene: NA; abundance: NA; j_gene: TRBJ2-7; v_gene: TRBV25-1; CDR3aa: CASSEFSYEEQYF; CDR3nt: TGTGCCAGCAGTGAATTCTCCTACGAGGAGCAGTACTTC
d_gene: NA; abundance: NA; j_gene: TRBJ2-1; v_gene: TRBV19; CDR3aa: CASSPSPGTQSNEQFF; CDR3nt: TGTGCCAGTAGCCCCTCTCCCGGGACTCAAAGCAATGAGCAGTTCTTC
d_gene: TRBD2; abundance: NA; j_gene: TRBJ2-1; v_gene: TRBV7-9; CDR3aa: CASSPTVAGAYNEQFF; CDR3nt: TGTGCCAGCAGCCCTACAGTAGCGGGGGCGTACAATGAGCAGTTCTTC
d_gene: NA; abundance: NA; j_gene: TRBJ2-1; v_gene: TRBV20-1; CDR3aa: CSARRGNEQFF; CDR3nt: TGCAGTGCTAGACGGGGTAATGAGCAGTTCTTC
d_gene: TRBD2; abundance: NA; j_gene: TRBJ2-5; v_gene: TRBV11-2; CDR3aa: CASSLTSSGRETQYF; CDR3nt: TGTGCCAGCAGCTTAACGTCTAGCGGGAGGGAGACCCAGTACTTC
d_gene: TRBD2; abundance: NA; j_gene: TRBJ2-3; v_gene: TRBV7-6; CDR3aa: CASSLGGLASRGDTQYF; CDR3nt: TGTGCCAGCAGCTTAGGAGGACTAGCGTCAAGAGGAGATACGCAGTATTTT
d_gene: TRBD1; abundance: NA; j_gene: TRBJ1-1; v_gene: TRBV15; CDR3aa: CATSRVDRGTEAFF; CDR3nt: TGTGCCACCAGCAGGGTTGACAGGGGCACTGAAGCTTTCTTT
d_gene: NA; abundance: NA; j_gene: TRBJ2-7; v_gene: TRBV7-6; CDR3aa: CASSLDTFYEQYF; CDR3nt: TGTGCCAGCAGCTTAGATACATTTTACGAGCAGTACTTC
d_gene: NA; abundance: NA; j_gene: TRBJ1-1; v_gene: TRBV6-1; CDR3aa: CASSVELNTEAFF; CDR3nt: TGTGCCAGCAGCGTCGAGCTGAACACTGAAGCTTTCTTT
d_gene: NA; abundance: NA; j_gene: TRBJ1-1; v_gene: TRBV18; CDR3aa: CASSPIGSTEAFF; CDR3nt: TGTGCCAGCTCACCAATTGGGAGCACTGAAGCTTTCTTT
d_gene: TRBD1; abundance: NA; j_gene: TRBJ2-7; v_gene: TRBV15; CDR3aa: CATSEPGQGSYEQYF; CDR3nt: TGTGCCACCAGCGAGCCGGGACAGGGGTCCTACGAGCAGTACTTC
d_gene: NA; abundance: NA; j_gene: TRBJ2-7; v_gene: TRBV2; CDR3aa: CASSIRYEQYF; CDR3nt: TGTGCCAGCAGTATTCGCTACGAGCAGTACTTC
d_gene: NA; abundance: NA; j_gene: TRBJ2-2; v_gene: TRBV6-1; CDR3aa: CASSETGTNTGELFF; CDR3nt: TGTGCCAGCAGTGAAACGGGGACGAACACCGGGGAGCTGTTTTTT
d_gene: NA; abundance: NA; j_gene: TRBJ2-7; v_gene: TRBV5-1; CDR3aa: CASSSSYEQYF; CDR3nt: TGCGCCAGCAGTAGCTCCTACGAGCAGTACTTC
d_gene: TRBD2; abundance: few; j_gene: TRBJ2-5; v_gene: TRBV6-1; CDR3aa: CASNPGLAGETQYF; CDR3nt: TGTGCCAGCAATCCGGGACTAGCGGGAGAGACCCAGTACTTC
d_gene: NA; abundance: NA; j_gene: TRBJ1-2; v_gene: TRBV18; CDR3aa: CASSSSGANGGYTF; CDR3nt: TGTGCCAGCTCTTCGAGTGGGGCTAACGGCGGCTACACCTTC
d_gene: NA; abundance: NA; j_gene: TRBJ2-7; v_gene: TRBV4-1; CDR3aa: CASSPNHTPREQYF; CDR3nt: TGCGCCAGCAGCCCAAATCACACGCCTAGGGAGCAGTACTTC
d_gene: NA; abundance: NA; j_gene: TRBJ1-3; v_gene: TRBV7-9; CDR3aa: CASSLGERTVYF; CDR3nt: TGTGCCAGCAGCTTAGGGGAGAGGACGGTATATTTT
d_gene: TRBD2; abundance: NA; j_gene: TRBJ2-1; v_gene: TRBV27; CDR3aa: CASSLRSSWGGQFF; CDR3nt: TGTGCCAGCAGTTTAAGGTCTAGCTGGGGGGGGCAGTTCTTC
d_gene: NA; abundance: NA; j_gene: TRBJ2-3; v_gene: TRBV6-1; CDR3aa: CASSDSLGRTDTQYF; CDR3nt: TGTGCCAGCAGTGATTCTCTAGGCCGCACAGATACGCAGTATTTT
d_gene: TRBD1; abundance: NA; j_gene: TRBJ2-7; v_gene: TRBV6-5; CDR3aa: CASSYSRDSPYEQYF; CDR3nt: TGTGCCAGCAGTTACTCGAGGGACAGTCCCTACGAGCAGTACTTC
d_gene: TRBD2; abundance: NA; j_gene: TRBJ2-1; v_gene: TRBV7-8; CDR3aa: CASSLAGASGRATYNEQFF; CDR3nt: TGTGCCAGCAGCTTAGCGGGGGCTAGCGGGAGGGCCACATACAATGAGCAGTTCTTC
d_gene: NA; abundance: NA; j_gene: TRBJ2-5; v_gene: TRBV14; CDR3aa: CASGFRRGFGETQYF; CDR3nt: TGTGCCAGCGGCTTCCGCCGGGGGTTCGGTGAGACCCAGTACTTC